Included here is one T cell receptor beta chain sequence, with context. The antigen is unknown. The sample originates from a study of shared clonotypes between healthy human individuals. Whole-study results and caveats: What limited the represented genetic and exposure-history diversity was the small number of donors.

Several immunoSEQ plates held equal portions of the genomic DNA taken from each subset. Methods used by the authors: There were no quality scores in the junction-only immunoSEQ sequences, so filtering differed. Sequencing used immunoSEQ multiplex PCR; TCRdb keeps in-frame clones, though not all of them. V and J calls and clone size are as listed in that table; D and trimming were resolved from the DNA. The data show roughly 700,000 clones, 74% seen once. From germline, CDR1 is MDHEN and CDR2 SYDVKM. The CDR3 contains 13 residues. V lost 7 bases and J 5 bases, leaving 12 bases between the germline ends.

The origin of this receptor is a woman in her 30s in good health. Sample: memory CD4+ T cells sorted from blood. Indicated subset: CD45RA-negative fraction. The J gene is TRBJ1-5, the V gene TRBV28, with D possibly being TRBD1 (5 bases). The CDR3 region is CASTLGRYQPQHF. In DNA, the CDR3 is TGTGCCAGCACCCTGGGGCGGTATCAGCCCCAGCATTTT. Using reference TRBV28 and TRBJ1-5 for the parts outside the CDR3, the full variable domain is DVKVTQSSRYLVKRTGEKVFLECVQDMDHENMFWYRQDPGLGLRLIYFSYDVKMKEKGDIPEGYSVSREKKERFSLILESASTNQTSMYLCASTLGRYQPQHFGDGTRLSIL.